This TCR beta chain is from a study of blood T cell repertoires in COVID-19. Study-wide background: T cells, B-cell-depleted T cells, or PBMCs supplied cDNA or gDNA.

The assay was immunoSEQ multiplex PCR, and TCRdb's table has in-frame clones only and misses some. The sample holds about 270,000 clones, around 93% seen once. V shed 0 bases and J 1 base; nucleotides not matched to a gene: 2. From germline, CDR1 is MNHEY and CDR2 SVGAGI. The CDR3 consists of 16 residues. Membership in each cohort depended on participant-reported clinical history. People in the exposed group encountered a COVID-19 case within 2 weeks before entering the study. This TCR was recovered from a man aged 35-49 years who had been exposed to COVID-19. Sequenced material: PBMCs or T cells enriched from blood (not recorded which). This sequence joins TRBV6-5 and TRBJ2-1; 8 positions match TRBD2. The CDR3 sequence: CASSYSAGGSYNEQFF. The CDR3 bases are TGTGCCAGCAGTTACTCGGCGGGAGGTTCCTACAATGAGCAGTTCTTC.